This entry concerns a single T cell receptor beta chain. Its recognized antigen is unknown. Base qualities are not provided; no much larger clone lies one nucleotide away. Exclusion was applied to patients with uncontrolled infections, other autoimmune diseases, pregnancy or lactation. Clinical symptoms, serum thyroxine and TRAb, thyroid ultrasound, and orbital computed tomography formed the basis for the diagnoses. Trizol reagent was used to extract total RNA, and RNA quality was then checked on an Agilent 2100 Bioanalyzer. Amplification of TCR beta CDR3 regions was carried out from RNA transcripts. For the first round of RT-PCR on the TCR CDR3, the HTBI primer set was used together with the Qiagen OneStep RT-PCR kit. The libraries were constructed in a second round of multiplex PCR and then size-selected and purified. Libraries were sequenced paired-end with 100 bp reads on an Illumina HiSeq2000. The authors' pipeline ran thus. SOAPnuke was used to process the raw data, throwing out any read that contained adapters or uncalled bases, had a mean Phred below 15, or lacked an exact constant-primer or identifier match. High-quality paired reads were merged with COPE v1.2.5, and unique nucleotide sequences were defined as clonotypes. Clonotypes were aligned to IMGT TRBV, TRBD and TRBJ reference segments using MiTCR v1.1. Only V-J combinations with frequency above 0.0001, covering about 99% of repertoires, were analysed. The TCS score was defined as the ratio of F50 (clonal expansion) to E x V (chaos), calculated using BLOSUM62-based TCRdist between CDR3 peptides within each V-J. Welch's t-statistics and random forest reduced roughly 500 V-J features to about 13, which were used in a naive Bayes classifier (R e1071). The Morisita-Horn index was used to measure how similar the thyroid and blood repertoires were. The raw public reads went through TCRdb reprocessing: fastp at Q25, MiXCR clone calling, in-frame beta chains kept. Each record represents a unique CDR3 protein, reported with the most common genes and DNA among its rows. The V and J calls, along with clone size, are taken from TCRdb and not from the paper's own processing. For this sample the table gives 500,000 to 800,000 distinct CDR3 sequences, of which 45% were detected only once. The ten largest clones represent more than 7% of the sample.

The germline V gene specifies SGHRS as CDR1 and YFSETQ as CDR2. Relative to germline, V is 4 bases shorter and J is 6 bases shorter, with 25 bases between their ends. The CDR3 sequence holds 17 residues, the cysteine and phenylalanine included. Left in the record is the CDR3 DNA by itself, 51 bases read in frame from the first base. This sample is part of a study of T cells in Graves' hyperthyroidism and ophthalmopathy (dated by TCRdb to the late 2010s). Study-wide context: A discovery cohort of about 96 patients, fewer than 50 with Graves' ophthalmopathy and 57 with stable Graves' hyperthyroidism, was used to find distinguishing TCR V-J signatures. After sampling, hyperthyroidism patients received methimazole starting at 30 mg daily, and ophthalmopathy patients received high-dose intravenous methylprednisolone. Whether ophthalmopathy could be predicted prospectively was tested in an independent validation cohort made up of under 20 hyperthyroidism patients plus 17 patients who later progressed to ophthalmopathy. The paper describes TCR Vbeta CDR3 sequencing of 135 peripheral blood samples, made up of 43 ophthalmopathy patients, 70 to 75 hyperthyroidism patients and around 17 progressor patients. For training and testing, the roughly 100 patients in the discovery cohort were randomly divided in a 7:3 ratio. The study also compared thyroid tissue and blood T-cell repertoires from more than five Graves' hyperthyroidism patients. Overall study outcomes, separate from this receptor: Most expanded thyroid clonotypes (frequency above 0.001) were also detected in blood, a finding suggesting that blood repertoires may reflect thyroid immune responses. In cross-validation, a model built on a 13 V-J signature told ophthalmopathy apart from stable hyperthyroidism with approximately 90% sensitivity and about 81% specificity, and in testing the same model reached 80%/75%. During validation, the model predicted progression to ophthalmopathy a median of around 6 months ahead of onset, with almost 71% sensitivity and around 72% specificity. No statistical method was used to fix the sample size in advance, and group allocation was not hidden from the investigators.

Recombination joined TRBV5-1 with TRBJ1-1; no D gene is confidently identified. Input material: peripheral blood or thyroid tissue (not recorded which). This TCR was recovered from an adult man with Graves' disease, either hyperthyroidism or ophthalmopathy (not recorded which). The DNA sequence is TGCGCCAGCAGCCGATTAAACCTCGTCCAGGCGGGCGCTGAAGCTTTCTTT. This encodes CASSRLNLVQAGAEAFF.